One T cell receptor (beta chain) is described in this entry. Its target antigen remains unknown. No base quality values were provided; no much bigger clone lies one nucleotide off. The CDR3 goes from the cysteine to the phenylalanine over 18 residues. Only the CDR3 DNA stays, 54 bases, in frame from base 1. CDR1 and CDR2 are drawn from the germline V gene: SGHDN, FVKESK. At the junction V is shortened by 4 bases and J by 4 bases; bases outside the gene matches: 18. The cohort was made up of about 610 healthy bone marrow donors. At the time of sampling, all cohort members were nominally healthy, though unrecorded immune exposures were likely present. The donor was CMV seropositive and was included in the group of 290 or so seropositive cohort members. A peripheral blood sample was collected from each donor, and TCR beta sequencing was performed on peripheral blood mononuclear cells. The Qiagen DNeasy Blood Extraction Kit was used to extract genomic DNA from the blood cell samples.

The source of the sample is a study of cytomegalovirus exposure and HLA in healthy donors (dated by TCRdb to about 2017). About the investigation overall: An earlier analysis of some 500 of the donors reported approximately 290 Gb of sequence data and approximately 110 million unique TCR beta sequences from about 179 million T cells. On average, around 230,000 unique TCR beta nucleotide sequences were sequenced per donor among several hundred genotyped donors of the cohort, with 15% to 20% of those sequences being non-productive. The study aimed to test whether signatures of past pathogen exposure could be identified by cataloging public T cell receptors. Typing coverage differed by locus: A, B, C, DRB1 and DQB1 were typed in about 620-640 donors, DQA1 in approximately 520, DPA1 in 600 to 610, and DPB1 in roughly 470. Of the 398 genotyped donors, about 84% fell in the genetic ancestry cluster associated with self-reported Caucasian donors. In the later analysis, no new phenotypic data were used to find candidate immune exposures; instead, reliance was placed on TCR beta sequences and their occurrence across donors. High-throughput TCR immunosequencing, statistical association of individual TCRs with disease status, and machine learning were combined to predict cytomegalovirus infection status. A later genetic analysis took genome-wide SNP genotypes for about 55% of the 666 donors and used that subset as a discovery cohort. Every repertoire in the discovery cohort had been generated on one and the same sequencing platform. Both class I and class II loci were covered by HLA typing, at four-digit resolution. Alongside the repertoire data, information on donor age, sex, ethnicity and CMV serostatus was compiled. An earlier analysis of around 540 of the donors applied high-throughput TCR beta sequencing to assess whether each TCR beta V gene segment acted as functional or pseudogenic. The study profiled the T cell repertoires of approximately 700 subjects by immunosequencing and related them to cytomegalovirus serostatus. Along with the approximately 700-subject first cohort, a separate validation cohort of approximately 110 different subjects was used. An early release that covered fewer than 800 HLA-typed donors contained around 330 gigabases of sequencing data and 85 million to 100 million unique TCR sequences. A later analysis re-analyzed previously published TCR beta repertoires from 660 or so donors and added high-resolution HLA genotyping to study TCR occurrence patterns. Four to six DR-DQ haplotypes were handled as single units for association and clustering, since linkage in the cohort was strong.

What the authors observed across the whole study: In a later genetic analysis, a missense DCLRE1C variant was associated with V-gene and J-gene trimming of TCR beta chains, and the association was replicated in an independent cohort. In this cohort, only TCR beta chains were sequenced, and detectable features were limited by the absence of alpha or paired-chain data. A later genetic analysis reported fewer N-insertions in productive TCRs among donors in an Asian-associated ancestry cluster than the roughly 690-donor mean. A cluster of highly shared sequence variants was judged likely to be a technical artifact of the sequencing pipeline. While some public TCRs were present in many individuals, most TCR sequences turned up only very rarely across donors. It was suggested by the authors that the approach could potentially be generalized to other disease states and immunological phenotypes. In vitro tests confirmed that a few of the cytomegalovirus-associated TCR beta chains recognize cytomegalovirus antigens. Strong co-occurrence of HLA alleles, especially DR and DQ, made assigning TCR associations to individual alleles difficult. Because HLA typing was unavailable for some donors at each locus, only the typed subset was used in association tests. Broadly in line with IMGT annotations, most TCR beta V segments showed up in productive rearrangements about 87% or about 30% of the time in an earlier analysis of 587 of the donors. Cytomegalovirus status was reported to be diagnosed by the classifier with high specificity and sensitivity in both the original and validation cohorts. The presence/absence analyses assumed that sequencing depth was roughly uniform across donors, and that assumption may not be true. Some IMGT-functional V segments, including TRBV6-2 and TRBV6-3, could not be told apart with the 87-base-pair reads, so those segments were excluded. Correlated functional status among segregating V segments might reflect linkage disequilibrium, but an unknown experimental factor could not be ruled out. A later analysis associated about 18,000 TCR beta sequences with specific HLA alleles at a false discovery rate of 0.05. A further reported finding was that TCR beta sequences accurately predicted the HLA-A and HLA-B alleles for most subjects in the first cohort. Because counts were too low, approximately 15 rarely observed V segments, including chromosome 9 orphons, were excluded from the earlier analysis of some 540 of the donors. A total of about 180 TCR beta chains were listed by the study as associated with cytomegalovirus. In a later analysis, most CMV-associated TCR beta chains were found to appear HLA-restricted, with HLA associations seemingly driven largely by CMV exposure. According to a later analysis, parvovirus B19, influenza, CMV and Epstein-Barr virus appeared linked to several top co-occurrence clusters. In a later analysis, HLA-associated TCR beta chains were found to be more clonally expanded and to have lower generation probabilities than equally common non-associated chains. For the cohort, immune exposure information was limited to CMV serostatus. According to a later analysis, TCR association rates differed among HLA loci, with DRB1 alleles showing the most associated TCRs and HLA-C alleles showing the fewest.

Libraries were built with the immunoSEQ multiplex PCR assay. The multiplex PCR relied on a mix of 60 forward primers for TCR Vbeta segments and 13 reverse primers for TCR Jbeta segments. A multiplex PCR assay on genomic DNA amplified the CDR3 region of rearranged TCR beta genes. The Illumina HiSeq System was used to sequence the amplified TCR beta libraries as 87-base-pair reads. The paper's data handling went like this. A later analysis tallied tens of millions of unique TCR beta chains across the 666 repertoires, and some 12 million of those chains were shared by two or more donors. Raw reads were error-corrected and collapsed into unique sequences by a nearest-neighbor algorithm in which closely related sequences were merged to remove PCR and sequencing errors. To assign V, D and J gene segments, CDR3 sequences were aligned to IMGT reference sequences. Each retained sequence needed at least a six-nucleotide match to both a V gene segment and a J gene segment. A rearrangement counted as productive if the CDR3 had no stop codons and remained in frame with V and J, and every other rearrangement counted as non-productive. Following IMGT convention, CDR3 was defined as the stretch from the second conserved V-encoded cysteine to the conserved J-encoded phenylalanine. In an earlier analysis of just under 600 of the donors, sequences lacking an unambiguous match to a single V gene segment were excluded. An earlier analysis of 500 to 700 of the donors classified V segments as functional when productive rearrangements were above 56.7% and as segregating when the standard deviation between donors was above 5%. A statistical classification framework was built for diagnosing cytomegalovirus status from the catalog of TCR beta chain sequences. V and J gene assignment, in a later analysis, came from comparing TCR nucleotide sequences with IMGT/GENE-DB human TR gene sequences. The TCRdist pipeline was used in a later analysis to assign CDR3 sequences and most-parsimonious VDJ recombination scenarios. In a later analysis, every TCR beta chain was defined by the combination of its CDR3 amino acid sequence and its V-gene family, and reads without a unique V-gene family were dropped. To address suspected cross-contamination and a sequencing artifact, a later analysis removed 550 to 750 highly shared, low-generation-probability nucleotide sequences. A later analysis calculated a clonal expansion index for each public chain from normalized within-repertoire ranks of inferred template counts. In a later analysis, generation probabilities were computed using a VDJ recombination model fitted to out-of-frame rearrangements, and the results were checked against IGoR. In a later analysis, hypergeometric tests were used to score TCR-TCR, TCR-HLA and TCR-CMV co-occurrence, with a repertoire-size bias correction applied to TCR pairs. In a later analysis, false discovery rates were estimated by permuting HLA or CMV assignments 20 times. A later analysis grouped co-occurring TCRs with DBSCAN, adding TCRdist sequence similarity when clustering within HLA-allele-positive subsets. Co-occurrence clustering excluded repertoires with fewer than 30,000 or more than 120,000 public chains, plus five with anomalous nucleotide sharing. TCRdb took this table from immuneACCESS and kept in-frame rearrangements with V and J called. Such tables lack part of the clones; where checked against another copy, unresolved V genes explain under half of the gap, and the rest is unexplained. D and trimming come from the DNA, and the V and J calls and clone size come from that table. The sample table holds roughly 130,000 clones, of which around 80% were seen once. Around 3% of the sample rests with the top ten.

The TCR originated in a woman aged 18-29 years in good health and CMV-seropositive. The source material was PBMCs. The chain uses TRBV14 and TRBJ2-7, with 8 bases aligning to TRBD1. This receptor carries the CDR3 CASSPEWGRGQSTYEQYF. The DNA sequence follows: TGTGCCAGCAGCCCAGAGTGGGGCAGGGGGCAATCTACGTACGAGCAGTACTTC.